This T cell receptor beta chain was identified during a study of T cells in Graves' hyperthyroidism and ophthalmopathy. Study-wide findings and caveats: The blood repertoire included most of the expanded thyroid clonotypes above 0.001. A model built on 13 V-J features separated ophthalmopathy from stable hyperthyroidism.

Patients were excluded for uncontrolled infection, other autoimmune disease, pregnancy or lactation. Clinicians diagnosed patients from clinical symptoms, serum thyroxine and TRAb, thyroid ultrasound and orbital computed tomography. The CDR3 is 17 residues long. Trimming stripped 4 bases from V and 1 base from J, with 19 bases between. Looked up from germline, CDR1 is KGHSH and CDR2 is LQKENI. Amplified TCR beta CDR3 regions came from RNA transcripts. The HTBI primer set drove a first-round RT-PCR of the TCR CDR3. TCRdb redid the calling of the multiplex PCR reads with MiXCR, one entry per CDR3 protein. The sample holds fewer than 650,000 distinct CDR3 sequences, 14% to 15% seen once. This clonotype has a handful of counts. Its antigen is not known.

This receptor was taken from a woman between 40 and 55 years old with Graves' ophthalmopathy. Sequencing used blood. This sequence joins TRBV18 and TRBJ1-1; D unclear. The CDR3 region has the DNA TGTGCCAGCTCACTTAATTTCTGGGGTGATGGGAACACTGAAGCTTTCTTT. Translated: CASSLNFWGDGNTEAFF. Supplemented by reference TRBV18 and TRBJ1-1, the full variable domain reads NAGVMQNPRHLVRRRGQEARLRCSPMKGHSHVYWYRQLPEEGLKFMVYLQKENIIDESGMPKERFSAEFPKEGPSILRIQQVVRGDSAAYFCASSLNFWGDGNTEAFFGQGTRLTVV.